These T cell receptor beta chains were read from a single sample in a study of shared clonotypes between healthy human individuals. Method: immunoSEQ multiplex PCR; TCRdb's copy keeps in-frame clones and lacks some. Found here are about 2.3 million clones, 92% of them singletons; the top ten hold approximately 0.41%. Sequencing was done on a sample of naive CD4+ T cells from PBMCs. Receptors were obtained from a man younger than 35 in good health. Some clones in this sample may be carry-over from other donors' samples. Each CDR3 is given with its conserved first and last residue. A D gene is named only where the DNA matches it firmly. The size of a clone is reported for some rows only, either as once, few or many, or as a class for expanded clones.

V gene: TRBV29-1
D gene: TRBD1
J gene: TRBJ1-2
clone size: .
CDR3 protein: CSVSGGYYGYTF
CDR3 DNA: TGCAGCGTTTCAGGGGGTTACTATGGCTACACCTTC

V gene: TRBV29-1
D gene: .
J gene: TRBJ2-5
clone size: .
CDR3 protein: CSVESGAETQYF
CDR3 DNA: TGCAGCGTTGAATCCGGGGCGGAGACCCAGTACTTC

V gene: TRBV27
D gene: .
J gene: TRBJ1-3
clone size: few
CDR3 protein: CATLDGSGNTIYF
CDR3 DNA: TGTGCCACCCTGGACGGCTCTGGAAACACCATATATTTT

V gene: TRBV4-1
D gene: .
J gene: TRBJ1-2
clone size: .
CDR3 protein: CASSQDQYRAGYTF
CDR3 DNA: TGCGCCAGCAGCCAAGACCAATACAGGGCTGGCTACACCTTC

V gene: TRBV5-1
D gene: .
J gene: TRBJ2-4
clone size: .
CDR3 protein: CASSLAPENIQYF
CDR3 DNA: TGCGCCAGCAGCTTGGCGCCTGAAAACATTCAGTACTTC

V gene: TRBV2
D gene: TRBD2
J gene: TRBJ2-7
clone size: .
CDR3 protein: CASRAGTSGASYEQYF
CDR3 DNA: TGTGCCAGCAGGGCCGGGACTAGCGGGGCCTCCTACGAGCAGTACTTC

V gene: TRBV28
D gene: .
J gene: TRBJ2-3
clone size: .
CDR3 protein: CASNPAGRTDTQYF
CDR3 DNA: TGTGCCAGCAACCCGGCGGGCCGCACAGATACGCAGTATTTT

V gene: TRBV5-4
D gene: .
J gene: TRBJ2-7
clone size: .
CDR3 protein: CASSLGPSAISYEQYF
CDR3 DNA: TGTGCCAGCAGCTTGGGCCCTTCCGCTATTTCCTACGAGCAGTACTTC

V gene: TRBV15
D gene: .
J gene: TRBJ2-2
clone size: .
CDR3 protein: CATSSPGVGTGELFF
CDR3 DNA: TGTGCCACCAGCAGCCCGGGAGTGGGGACCGGGGAGCTGTTTTTT

V gene: TRBV7-9
D gene: .
J gene: TRBJ1-1
clone size: .
CDR3 protein: CASSQNRENTEAFF
CDR3 DNA: TGTGCCAGCAGCCAAAACAGGGAGAACACTGAAGCTTTCTTT

V gene: TRBV5-4
D gene: .
J gene: TRBJ2-7
clone size: once
CDR3 protein: CASSLSGRSHEQYF
CDR3 DNA: TGTGCCAGCAGCTTGAGTGGTAGGTCCCACGAGCAGTACTTC

V gene: TRBV28
D gene: .
J gene: TRBJ2-7
clone size: .
CDR3 protein: CASRSSSYEQYF
CDR3 DNA: TGTGCCAGCAGATCTAGCTCCTACGAGCAGTACTTC

V gene: TRBV30
D gene: .
J gene: TRBJ2-6
clone size: .
CDR3 protein: CAWTDGSSGANVLTF
CDR3 DNA: TGTGCCTGGACAGACGGAAGCTCTGGGGCCAACGTCCTGACTTTC

V gene: TRBV6-5
D gene: TRBD2
J gene: TRBJ2-3
clone size: .
CDR3 protein: CASSYGAGTSGDTQYF
CDR3 DNA: TGTGCCAGCAGTTACGGAGCCGGGACTAGCGGAGATACGCAGTATTTT

V gene: TRBV30
D gene: .
J gene: TRBJ2-1
clone size: .
CDR3 protein: CAWSYAGEQFF
CDR3 DNA: TGTGCCTGGAGTTACGCCGGAGAGCAGTTCTTC

V gene: TRBV28
D gene: TRBD2
J gene: TRBJ2-1
clone size: .
CDR3 protein: CASRNSGTSGRAMWANEQFF
CDR3 DNA: TGTGCCAGCAGGAACTCCGGGACTAGCGGGAGGGCCATGTGGGCCAATGAGCAGTTCTTC

V gene: TRBV7-3
D gene: TRBD1
J gene: TRBJ2-7
clone size: .
CDR3 protein: CASSLEGPGGEQYF
CDR3 DNA: TGTGCCAGCAGCTTAGAGGGGCCAGGGGGCGAGCAGTACTTC

V gene: TRBV11-2
D gene: TRBD2
J gene: TRBJ2-5
clone size: once
CDR3 protein: CASSHLAGGEETQYF
CDR3 DNA: TGTGCCAGCAGCCATCTCGCGGGGGGTGAAGAGACCCAGTACTTC

V gene: TRBV18
D gene: .
J gene: TRBJ1-3
clone size: .
CDR3 protein: CASSPGRGHSGNTIYF
CDR3 DNA: TGTGCCAGCTCACCAGGACGCGGTCACTCTGGAAACACCATATATTTT

V gene: TRBV7-9
D gene: .
J gene: TRBJ1-1
clone size: .
CDR3 protein: CASSLGLGSTEAFF
CDR3 DNA: TGTGCCAGCAGCTTAGGACTGGGTTCCACTGAAGCTTTCTTT

V gene: TRBV5-1
D gene: TRBD1
J gene: TRBJ2-3
clone size: .
CDR3 protein: CASSGGQTSTDTQYF
CDR3 DNA: TGCGCCAGCAGCGGGGGACAGACTAGCACAGATACGCAGTATTTT

V gene: TRBV7-6
D gene: TRBD2
J gene: TRBJ2-1
clone size: .
CDR3 protein: CASSSAGGSYNEQFF
CDR3 DNA: TGTGCCAGCAGCTCCGCGGGGGGCTCCTACAATGAGCAGTTCTTC

V gene: TRBV28
D gene: TRBD1
J gene: TRBJ2-1
clone size: .
CDR3 protein: CASLRDRDKNEQFF
CDR3 DNA: TGTGCCTCCCTTAGGGACAGGGATAAGAATGAGCAGTTCTTC

V gene: TRBV5-1
D gene: TRBD1
J gene: TRBJ2-2
clone size: .
CDR3 protein: CASNLEGQGLNGELFF
CDR3 DNA: TGCGCCAGCAACCTCGAGGGACAGGGTCTAAACGGGGAGCTGTTTTTT

V gene: TRBV2
D gene: .
J gene: TRBJ2-7
clone size: .
CDR3 protein: CATSKWTIPYEQYF
CDR3 DNA: TGTGCCACCTCTAAATGGACGATACCCTACGAGCAGTACTTC

V gene: TRBV29-1
D gene: TRBD1
J gene: TRBJ2-2
clone size: .
CDR3 protein: CSVARPGQGNTGELFF
CDR3 DNA: TGCAGCGTTGCCCGGCCGGGACAGGGGAACACCGGGGAGCTGTTTTTT

V gene: TRBV4-1
D gene: TRBD2
J gene: TRBJ2-3
clone size: .
CDR3 protein: CASTPSLAGDTQYF
CDR3 DNA: TGCGCCAGCACCCCATCGCTAGCGGGGGATACGCAGTATTTT

V gene: TRBV29-1
D gene: TRBD1
J gene: TRBJ1-2
clone size: .
CDR3 protein: CSVERSRGTGTHYGYTF
CDR3 DNA: TGCAGCGTTGAAAGGTCTAGGGGGACAGGGACCCACTATGGCTACACCTTC

V gene: TRBV7-2
D gene: .
J gene: TRBJ2-3
clone size: once
CDR3 protein: CASSLARGAGGTDTQYF
CDR3 DNA: TGTGCCAGCAGCTTAGCTCGGGGGGCCGGGGGTACAGATACGCAGTATTTT

V gene: TRBV20-1
D gene: TRBD1
J gene: TRBJ1-1
clone size: few
CDR3 protein: CSAWTGFEAFF
CDR3 DNA: TGCAGTGCTTGGACAGGGTTTGAAGCTTTCTTT

V gene: TRBV7-2
D gene: .
J gene: TRBJ2-2
clone size: .
CDR3 protein: CASSLLGNTGELFF
CDR3 DNA: TGTGCCAGCAGCTTATTGGGGAACACCGGGGAGCTGTTTTTT

V gene: TRBV9
D gene: .
J gene: TRBJ2-5
clone size: .
CDR3 protein: CASSAAEGRQETQYF
CDR3 DNA: TGTGCCAGCAGCGCCGCCGAGGGGAGACAAGAGACCCAGTACTTC

V gene: TRBV5-1
D gene: .
J gene: TRBJ1-2
clone size: few
CDR3 protein: CASSLAEGQGYGYTF
CDR3 DNA: TGCGCCAGCAGCTTGGCCGAGGGCCAGGGGTATGGCTACACCTTC

V gene: TRBV5-1
D gene: .
J gene: TRBJ2-4
clone size: .
CDR3 protein: CASSLGGGTNIQYF
CDR3 DNA: TGCGCCAGCAGCTTGGGTGGGGGAACAAACATTCAGTACTTC

V gene: TRBV28
D gene: .
J gene: TRBJ2-5
clone size: .
CDR3 protein: CASSFFRGADQETQYF
CDR3 DNA: TGTGCCAGCAGTTTTTTCAGGGGGGCTGACCAAGAGACCCAGTACTTC

V gene: TRBV28
D gene: TRBD1
J gene: TRBJ1-1
clone size: .
CDR3 protein: CASSFGRDRAEAFF
CDR3 DNA: TGTGCCAGCAGTTTCGGCCGGGACAGAGCTGAAGCTTTCTTT

V gene: TRBV28
D gene: TRBD2
J gene: TRBJ2-1
clone size: .
CDR3 protein: CASRAGGPVNEQFF
CDR3 DNA: TGTGCCAGCAGAGCGGGAGGGCCGGTAAATGAGCAGTTCTTC

V gene: TRBV4-1
D gene: TRBD1
J gene: TRBJ1-2
clone size: few
CDR3 protein: CASSPGAGQGPITF
CDR3 DNA: TGCGCCAGCAGCCCCGGGGCGGGACAGGGTCCTATCACCTTC

V gene: TRBV25-1
D gene: .
J gene: TRBJ2-3
clone size: .
CDR3 protein: CASSPPGGWDAQYF
CDR3 DNA: TGTGCCAGCAGTCCCCCGGGCGGGTGGGATGCGCAGTATTTT

V gene: TRBV15
D gene: .
J gene: TRBJ2-1
clone size: once
CDR3 protein: CATSRDRRREPYNEQFF
CDR3 DNA: TGTGCCACCAGCAGAGATCGGCGGAGGGAGCCCTACAATGAGCAGTTCTTC

V gene: TRBV11-3
D gene: .
J gene: TRBJ2-7
clone size: .
CDR3 protein: CASSLGASSYEQYF
CDR3 DNA: TGTGCCAGCAGCTTGGGGGCTAGCTCCTACGAGCAGTACTTC

V gene: TRBV18
D gene: TRBD1
J gene: TRBJ2-7
clone size: once
CDR3 protein: CASSPGQGGRYEQYF
CDR3 DNA: TGTGCCAGCTCACCAGGACAGGGTGGAAGGTACGAGCAGTACTTC

V gene: TRBV7-3
D gene: .
J gene: TRBJ2-3
clone size: .
CDR3 protein: CASSLTGTGASTDTQYF
CDR3 DNA: TGTGCCAGCAGCCTAACCGGGACCGGAGCTAGCACAGATACGCAGTATTTT

V gene: TRBV6-6
D gene: TRBD2
J gene: TRBJ2-7
clone size: .
CDR3 protein: CASSADSGWSYEQYF
CDR3 DNA: TGTGCCAGCAGTGCAGATAGCGGGTGGTCCTACGAGCAGTACTTC